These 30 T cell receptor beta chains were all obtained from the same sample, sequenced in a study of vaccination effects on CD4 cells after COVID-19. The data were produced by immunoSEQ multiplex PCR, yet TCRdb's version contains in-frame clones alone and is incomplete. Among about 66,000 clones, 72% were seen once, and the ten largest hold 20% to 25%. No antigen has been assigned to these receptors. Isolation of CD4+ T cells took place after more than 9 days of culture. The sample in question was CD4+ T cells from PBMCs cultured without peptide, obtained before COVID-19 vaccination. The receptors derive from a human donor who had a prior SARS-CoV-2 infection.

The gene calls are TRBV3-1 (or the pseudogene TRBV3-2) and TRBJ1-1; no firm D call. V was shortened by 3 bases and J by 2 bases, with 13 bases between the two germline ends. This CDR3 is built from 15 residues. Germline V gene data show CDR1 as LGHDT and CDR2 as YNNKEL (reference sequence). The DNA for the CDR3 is TGTGCCAGCAGCCATTCACGGACCCCCAACACTGAAGCTTTCTTT. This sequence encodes CASSHSRTPNTEAFF.

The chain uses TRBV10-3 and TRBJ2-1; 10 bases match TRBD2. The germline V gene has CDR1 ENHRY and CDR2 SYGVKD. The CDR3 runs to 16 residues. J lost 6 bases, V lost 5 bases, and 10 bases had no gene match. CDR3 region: CAISKLAGVTSNEQFF. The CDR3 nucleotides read TGTGCCATCAGTAAGCTAGCGGGAGTTACTAGCAATGAGCAGTTCTTC.

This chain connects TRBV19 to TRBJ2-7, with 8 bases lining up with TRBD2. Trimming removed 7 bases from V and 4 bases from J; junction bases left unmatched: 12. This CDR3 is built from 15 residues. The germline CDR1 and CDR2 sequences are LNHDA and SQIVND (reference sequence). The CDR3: CASKEIGRAGYEQYF. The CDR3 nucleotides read TGTGCCAGTAAAGAAATCGGGAGGGCCGGGTACGAGCAGTACTTC.

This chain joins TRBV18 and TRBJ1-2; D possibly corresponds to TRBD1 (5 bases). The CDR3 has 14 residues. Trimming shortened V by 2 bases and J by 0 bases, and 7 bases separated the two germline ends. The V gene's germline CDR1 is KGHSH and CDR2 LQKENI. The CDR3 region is CASSPVTANYGYTF. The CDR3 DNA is TGTGCCAGCTCACCAGTGACAGCTAACTATGGCTACACCTTC.

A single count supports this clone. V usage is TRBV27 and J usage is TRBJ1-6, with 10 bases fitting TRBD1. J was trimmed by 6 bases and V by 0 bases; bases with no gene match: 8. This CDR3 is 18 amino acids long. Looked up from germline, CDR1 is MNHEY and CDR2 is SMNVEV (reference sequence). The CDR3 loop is CASSLSPGQGYLNSPLHF. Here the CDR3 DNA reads TGTGCCAGCAGTTTATCTCCGGGACAGGGGTATCTTAATTCACCCCTCCACTTT.

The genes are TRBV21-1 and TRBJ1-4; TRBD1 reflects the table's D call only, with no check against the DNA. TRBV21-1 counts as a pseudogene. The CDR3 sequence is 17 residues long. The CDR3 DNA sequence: TGTGCCAGCAGCAAAGAAATGACAGGGGGCTTCTGTGAAAAACTGTTTTTT. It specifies CASSKEMTGGFCEKLFF.

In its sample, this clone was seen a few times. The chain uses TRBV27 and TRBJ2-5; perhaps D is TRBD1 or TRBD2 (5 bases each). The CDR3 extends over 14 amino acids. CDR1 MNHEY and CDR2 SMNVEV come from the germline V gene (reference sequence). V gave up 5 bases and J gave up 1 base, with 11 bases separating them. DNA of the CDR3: TGTGCCAGCAGTAGGGGAGTCTTCCAAGAGACCCAGTACTTC. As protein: CASSRGVFQETQYF.

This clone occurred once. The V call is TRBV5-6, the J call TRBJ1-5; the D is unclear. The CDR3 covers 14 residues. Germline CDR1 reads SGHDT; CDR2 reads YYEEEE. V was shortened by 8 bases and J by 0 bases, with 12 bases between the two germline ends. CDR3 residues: CASKANYSNQPQHF. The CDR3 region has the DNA TGTGCCAGTAAAGCCAATTATAGCAATCAGCCCCAGCATTTT.

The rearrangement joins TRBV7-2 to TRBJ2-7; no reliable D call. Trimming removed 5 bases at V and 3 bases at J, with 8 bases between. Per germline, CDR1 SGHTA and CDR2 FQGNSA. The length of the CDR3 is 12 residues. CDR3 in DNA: TGTGCCAGCAGCAGCAGTATCTACGAGCAGTACTTC. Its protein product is CASSSSIYEQYF. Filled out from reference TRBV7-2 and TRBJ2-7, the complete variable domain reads GAGVSQSPSNKVTEKGKDVELRCDPISGHTALYWYRQSLGQGLEFLIYFQGNSAPDKSGLPSDRFSAERTGGSVSTLTIQRTQQEDSAVYLCASSSSIYEQYFGPGTRLTVT.

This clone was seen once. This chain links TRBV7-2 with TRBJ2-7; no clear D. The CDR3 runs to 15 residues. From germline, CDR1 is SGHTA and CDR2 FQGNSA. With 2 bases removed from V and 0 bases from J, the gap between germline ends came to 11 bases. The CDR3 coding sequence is TGTGCCAGCAGCTTATACTTTATAAGCTCCTACGAGCAGTACTTC. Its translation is CASSLYFISSYEQYF. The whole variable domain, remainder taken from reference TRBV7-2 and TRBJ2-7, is GAGVSQSPSNKVTEKGKDVELRCDPISGHTALYWYRQSLGQGLEFLIYFQGNSAPDKSGLPSDRFSAERTGGSVSTLTIQRTQQEDSAVYLCASSLYFISSYEQYFGPGTRLTVT.

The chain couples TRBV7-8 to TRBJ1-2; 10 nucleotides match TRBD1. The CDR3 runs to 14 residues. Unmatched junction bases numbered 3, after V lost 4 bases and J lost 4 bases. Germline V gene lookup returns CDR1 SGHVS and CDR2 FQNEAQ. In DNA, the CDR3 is TGTGCCAGCAGCTCAGGGACAGGGGCCTATGGCTACACCTTC. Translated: CASSSGTGAYGYTF.

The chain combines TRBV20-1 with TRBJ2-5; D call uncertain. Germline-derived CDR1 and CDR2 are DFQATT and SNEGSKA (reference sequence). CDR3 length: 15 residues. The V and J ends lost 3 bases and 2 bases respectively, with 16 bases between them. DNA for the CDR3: TGCAGTGCTAGTAACTCGGCCTACCGACAAGAGACCCAGTACTTC. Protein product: CSASNSAYRQETQYF.

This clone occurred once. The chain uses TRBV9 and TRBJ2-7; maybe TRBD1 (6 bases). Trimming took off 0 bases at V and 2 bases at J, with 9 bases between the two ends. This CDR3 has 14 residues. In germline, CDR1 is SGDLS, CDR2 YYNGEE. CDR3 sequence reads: CASSVGWGPYEQYF. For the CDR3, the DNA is TGTGCCAGCAGCGTAGGATGGGGGCCCTACGAGCAGTACTTC.

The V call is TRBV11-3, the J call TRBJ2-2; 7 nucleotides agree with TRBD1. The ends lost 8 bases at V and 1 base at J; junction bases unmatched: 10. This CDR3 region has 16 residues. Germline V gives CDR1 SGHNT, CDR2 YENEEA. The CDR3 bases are TGTGCCAGCCTGCCGTGGGGGACAGAGAACACCGGGGAGCTGTTTTTT. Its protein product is CASLPWGTENTGELFF. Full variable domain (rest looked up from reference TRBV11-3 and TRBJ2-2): EAGVVQSPRYKIIEKKQPVAFWCNPISGHNTLYWYLQNLGQGPELLIRYENEEAVDDSQLPKDRFSAERLKGVDSTLKIQPAELGDSAVYLCASLPWGTENTGELFFGEGSRLTVL.

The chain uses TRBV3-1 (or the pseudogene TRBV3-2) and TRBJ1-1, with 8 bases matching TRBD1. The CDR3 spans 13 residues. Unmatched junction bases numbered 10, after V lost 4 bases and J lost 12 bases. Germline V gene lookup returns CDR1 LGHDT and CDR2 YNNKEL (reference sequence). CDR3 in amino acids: CASSLQGGPNPFF. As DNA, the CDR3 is TGTGCCAGCAGCCTACAGGGGGGACCAAATCCTTTCTTT.

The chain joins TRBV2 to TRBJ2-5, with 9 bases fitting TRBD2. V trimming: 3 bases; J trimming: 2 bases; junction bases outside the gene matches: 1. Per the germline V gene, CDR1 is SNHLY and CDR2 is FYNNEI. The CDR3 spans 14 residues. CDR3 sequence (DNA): TGTGCCAGCAGTGACCTAGCGGGACAAGAGACCCAGTACTTC. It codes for CASSDLAGQETQYF.

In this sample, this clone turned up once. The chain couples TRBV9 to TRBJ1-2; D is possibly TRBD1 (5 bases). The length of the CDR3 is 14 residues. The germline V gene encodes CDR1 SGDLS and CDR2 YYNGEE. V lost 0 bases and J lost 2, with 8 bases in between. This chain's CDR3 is CASSVVGGNYGYTF. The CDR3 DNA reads TGTGCCAGCAGCGTAGTCGGGGGAAACTATGGCTACACCTTC.

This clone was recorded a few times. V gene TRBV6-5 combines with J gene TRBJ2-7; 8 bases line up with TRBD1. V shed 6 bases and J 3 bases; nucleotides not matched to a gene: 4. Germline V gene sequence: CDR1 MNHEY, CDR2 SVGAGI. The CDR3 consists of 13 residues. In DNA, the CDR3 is TGTGCCAGCAGAAGACAGGGGAGCTACGAGCAGTACTTC. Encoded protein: CASRRQGSYEQYF.

CDR3: CASSYPQGVTDTQYF. CDR3 coding DNA: TGTGCCAGCAGTTACCCACAGGGAGTCACAGATACGCAGTATTTT. The chain carries TRBV6-6 and TRBJ2-3; tentatively, D is TRBD1 (6 bases). Trimming left V 2 bases short and J 2 bases short, with 11 bases between. The CDR3 sequence is 15 residues long. Looked up from germline, CDR1 is MNHNY and CDR2 is SVGAGI (reference sequence).

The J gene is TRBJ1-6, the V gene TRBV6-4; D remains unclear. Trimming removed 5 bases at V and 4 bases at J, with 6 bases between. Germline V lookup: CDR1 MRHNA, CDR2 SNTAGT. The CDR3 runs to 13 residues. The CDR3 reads CASSTGYNSPLHF. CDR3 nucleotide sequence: TGTGCCAGCAGTACCGGTTATAATTCACCCCTCCACTTT.

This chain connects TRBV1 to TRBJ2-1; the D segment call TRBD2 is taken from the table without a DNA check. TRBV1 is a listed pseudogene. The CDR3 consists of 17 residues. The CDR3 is CTSSQDNLAGVYNEQFF. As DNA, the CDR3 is TGCACCAGCAGCCAAGATAATCTAGCGGGGGTCTACAATGAGCAGTTCTTC.

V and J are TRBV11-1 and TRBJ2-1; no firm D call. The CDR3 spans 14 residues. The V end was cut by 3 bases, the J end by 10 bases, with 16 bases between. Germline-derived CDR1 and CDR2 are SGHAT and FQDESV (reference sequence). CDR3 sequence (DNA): TGTGCCAGCAGCTTGGAGAGCCTTGGTAACGAGCAGTTCTTC. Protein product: CASSLESLGNEQFF.

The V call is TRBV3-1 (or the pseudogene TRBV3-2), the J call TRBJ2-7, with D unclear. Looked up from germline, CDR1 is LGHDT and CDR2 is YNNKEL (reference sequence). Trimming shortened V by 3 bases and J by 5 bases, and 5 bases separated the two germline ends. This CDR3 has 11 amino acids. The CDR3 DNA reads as TGTGCCAGCAGCCAGGTACACGAGCAGTACTTC. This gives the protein CASSQVHEQYF.

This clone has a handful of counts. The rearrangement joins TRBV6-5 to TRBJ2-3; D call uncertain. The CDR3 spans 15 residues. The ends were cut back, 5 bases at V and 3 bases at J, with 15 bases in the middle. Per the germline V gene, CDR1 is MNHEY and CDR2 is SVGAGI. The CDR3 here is CASSPRGPDTDTQYF. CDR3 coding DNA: TGTGCCAGCAGTCCACGCGGCCCCGATACAGATACGCAGTATTTT.

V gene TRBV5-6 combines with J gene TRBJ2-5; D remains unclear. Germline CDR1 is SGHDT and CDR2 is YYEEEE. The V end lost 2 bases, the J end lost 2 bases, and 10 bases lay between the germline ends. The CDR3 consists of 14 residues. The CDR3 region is CASSFGSHQETQYF. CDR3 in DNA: TGTGCCAGCAGCTTTGGGTCGCATCAAGAGACCCAGTACTTC.

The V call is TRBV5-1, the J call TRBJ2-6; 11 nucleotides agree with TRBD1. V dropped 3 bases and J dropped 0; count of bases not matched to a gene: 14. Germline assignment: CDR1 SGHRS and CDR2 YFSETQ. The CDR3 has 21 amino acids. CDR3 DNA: TGCGCCAGCAGCTGGCGGACAGGGGGCTTCAATCCCGTCTCTGGGGCCAACGTCCTGACTTTC. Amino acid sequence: CASSWRTGGFNPVSGANVLTF.

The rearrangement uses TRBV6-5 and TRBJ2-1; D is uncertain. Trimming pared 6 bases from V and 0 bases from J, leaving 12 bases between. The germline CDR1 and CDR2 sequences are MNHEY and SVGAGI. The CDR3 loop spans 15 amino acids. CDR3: CASSLIMSSYNEQFF. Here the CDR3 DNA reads TGTGCCAGCAGCCTTATCATGAGCTCCTACAATGAGCAGTTCTTC.

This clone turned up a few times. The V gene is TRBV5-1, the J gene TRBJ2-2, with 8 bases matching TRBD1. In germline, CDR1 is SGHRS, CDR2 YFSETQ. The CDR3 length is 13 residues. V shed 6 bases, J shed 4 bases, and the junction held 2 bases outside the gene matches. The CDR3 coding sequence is TGCGCCAGCAACAGGGGGAGCACCGGGGAGCTGTTTTTT. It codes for CASNRGSTGELFF.

The CDR3 nucleotides are TGTGCCAGCAGTGAAATGACAGCAGGTATCGGGGAGCTGTTTTTT. Its protein is CASSEMTAGIGELFF. The chain is built from TRBV9 and TRBJ2-2; possibly TRBD1 for D (5 bases). Germline V lookup: CDR1 SGDLS, CDR2 YYNGEE. The CDR3 contains 15 residues. Trimming took 5 bases from V and 7 from J, leaving 18 bases between them.

CDR3 region: CASSAVGQGSSYEQYF. The CDR3 DNA is TGTGCCAGCAGCGCCGTGGGACAGGGTTCTTCCTACGAGCAGTACTTC. This chain links TRBV9 with TRBJ2-7; 9 bases align to TRBD1. V lost 3 bases and J lost 1; bases outside the gene matches: 8. Germline V gene lookup returns CDR1 SGDLS and CDR2 YYNGEE. The CDR3 has 16 amino acids.